The sample holds a few counts of the clone carrying this TCR beta chain. This record comes from a study of T cells in Graves' hyperthyroidism and ophthalmopathy. From RNA transcripts, TCR beta CDR3 regions were amplified. The primer set for the first-round RT-PCR of the TCR CDR3 was HTBI. TCRdb used MiXCR to reprocess the multiplex PCR reads, holding one entry per CDR3 protein. Of about 480,000 distinct CDR3 sequences in the sample, under 25% were seen once. The V gene end was trimmed by 2 bases and the J gene end by 2 bases; junction bases not matched to a gene: 9. The CDR3 totals 18 residues. Per germline, CDR1 MNHEY and CDR2 SVGAGI.

The sample consisted of blood. The V and J genes are TRBV6-5 and TRBJ1-3, with 10 bases lining up with TRBD1. The clonotype originates from a woman between 65 and 79 years old with Graves' ophthalmopathy. The CDR3 reads CASSYPGQGLRAGNTIYF. CDR3 coding DNA: TGTGCCAGCAGTTACCCGGGACAGGGGCTAAGGGCTGGAAACACCATATATTTT.